The T cell receptor beta chain under discussion was sequenced for a study of CD8 T cells in Susac syndrome. The CDR3 totals 17 residues. Germline V lookup: CDR1 SGHRS, CDR2 YFSETQ. The J segment lost 2 bases and the V segment lost 2 bases, leaving 12 bases of the junction unmatched. A single count supports this clonotype. Reverse transcription of about 0.5 to 1 ug RNA was carried out with random hexamers. TCRdb used MiXCR to reprocess the immunoSEQ multiplex PCR reads, holding one entry per CDR3 protein. The data contain about 200,000 distinct CDR3 sequences, approximately 95% of them singletons. The source is a human donor in good health. J is TRBJ2-5 and V is TRBV5-1, with 7 bases matching TRBD1. The sample was CD4+ T cells from PBMCs. In DNA, the CDR3 is TGCGCCAGCAGCTTAGGACAGGCCCTTCGAGGGCAAGAGACCCAGTACTTC. Amino acid sequence: CASSLGQALRGQETQYF. Supplemented by reference TRBV5-1 and TRBJ2-5, the full variable domain reads KAGVTQTPRYLIKTRGQQVTLSCSPISGHRSVSWYQQTPGQGLQFLFEYFSETQRNKGNFPGRFSGRQFSNSRSEMNVSTLELGDSALYLCASSLGQALRGQETQYFGPGTRLLVL.